This T cell receptor beta chain is from a study of cytomegalovirus exposure and HLA in healthy donors. About this clone: Its antigen is currently unknown.

In germline, CDR1 is SEHNR, CDR2 FQNEAQ (reference sequence). V was cut by 5 bases and J by 6 bases, with 10 bases left in between. The CDR3 has 12 residues. Regarding the study as a whole: Associated with HLA alleles at 0.05 false discovery rate in a later analysis were about 17,000 TCR beta sequences. Reported performance of the classifier showed diagnosis of cytomegalovirus status with high specificity and sensitivity.

The PCR contained 60 Vbeta and 13 Jbeta primers. Repertoires were generated with immunoSEQ multiplex PCR, while TCRdb's copy carries only in-frame clones and drops some. The profile covers approximately 160,000 clones, with 77% appearing a single time and 2% to 3% taken by the ten largest. The chain links TRBV7-9 to TRBJ1-1, with D hard to call. Sequenced material: PBMCs. The clonotype was recovered from a woman between 40 and 55 years old in good health and CMV-seropositive. The CDR3 region is CASSLSSAEAFF. CDR3 in DNA: TGTGCCAGCAGCCTCAGTTCCGCTGAAGCTTTCTTT. Full variable domain (outside the CDR3, taken from reference TRBV7-9 and TRBJ1-1): DTGVSQNPRHKITKRGQNVTFRCDPISEHNRLYWYRQTLGQGPEFLTYFQNEAQLEKSRLLSDRFSAERPKGSFSTLEIQRTEQGDSAMYLCASSLSSAEAFFGQGTRLTVV.